What follows are 9 T cell receptor beta chains derived from one specimen sequenced in a study of kidney transplant recipient with SARS-CoV-2 infection. A single record per CDR3 protein comes from TCRdb applying MiXCR to the reads. This sample has 200,000 to 300,000 distinct CDR3 sequences, with about 28% found just once. The sample here was a blood sample, taken at baseline and on day 111 from a kidney transplant recipient. These receptors were obtained from a male patient between 25 and 40 years old who had COVID-19 and was a kidney transplant recipient. Some T cells could come from the graft donor.

On this clonotype itself: This clone may be a read error of a much larger clone one base away. The conserved closing phenylalanine or tryptophan is absent in this CDR3, likely reflecting a read error. The rearrangement uses TRBV24-1 and TRBJ1-6, with D perhaps TRBD1 (5 bases). V was shortened by 5 bases and J by 9 bases, with 10 bases between the two germline ends. Looked up from germline, CDR1 is KGHDR and CDR2 is SFDVKD. The CDR3 extends over 13 amino acids. CDR3 amino acids: CATSGGDGSPLHS. CDR3 nucleotide sequence: TGTGCCACCAGTGGAGGGGACGGTTCACCCCTCCACTCT.

Many counts were recorded for this clonotype. The chain uses TRBV6-5 and TRBJ1-1; weak D call: TRBD1 (6 bases). This CDR3 is built from 15 residues. Trimming removed 5 bases from V and 1 base from J, with 14 bases in between. CDR1 and CDR2 (germline): MNHEY, SVGAGI. DNA for the CDR3: TGTGCCAGCAGTGACGGTACAGGGCGGAACACTGAAGCTTTCTTT. Its translation: CASSDGTGRNTEAFF.

This clonotype has a count of ten or more. V gene TRBV5-1 combines with J gene TRBJ2-1; either TRBD1 or TRBD2 may fit D (6 bases each). Germline values: CDR1 SGHRS, CDR2 YFSETQ. V gave up 0 bases and J gave up 7 bases, with 14 bases separating them. The CDR3 loop spans 15 amino acids. The CDR3: CASSLEEGVMNEQFF. The CDR3 DNA reads TGCGCCAGCAGCTTGGAGGAGGGGGTGATGAATGAGCAGTTCTTC.

Many counts were recorded for this clonotype. The chain is built from TRBV28 and TRBJ2-1; D is uncertain. Trimming removed 1 base from V and 4 bases from J, with 14 bases in between. From germline, CDR1 is MDHEN and CDR2 SYDVKM. CDR3 length: 16 amino acids. CDR3 region: CASSLSSAGRYNEQFF. In DNA, the CDR3 is TGTGCCAGCAGTTTATCCTCCGCCGGCCGTTACAATGAGCAGTTCTTC.

In regard to this clonotype: A much larger clone lies one base from this, so it may be a read error. The chain combines TRBV10-1 with TRBJ2-7; either TRBD1 or TRBD2 may supply D (5 bases each). The length of the CDR3 is 15 residues. Per germline, CDR1 WNHNN and CDR2 SYGVQD (reference sequence). CDR3 sequence reads: CASGDRRQGSYEQYF. CDR3 sequence (DNA): TGCGCCAGCGGTGACCGGAGGCAGGGCTCCTACGAGCAGTACTTC.

In its sample, this clonotype was seen many times. The chain links TRBV6-6 to TRBJ1-2; D ambiguous. The CDR3 length is 15 residues. The germline V and J ends were trimmed by 2 bases and 7 bases, with 17 bases remaining between them. Germline assignment: CDR1 MNHNY and CDR2 SVGAGI (reference sequence). The CDR3 sequence is CASSYEAVGSGGYTF. The CDR3 bases are TGTGCCAGCAGTTACGAGGCAGTCGGGTCGGGTGGCTACACCTTC.

This clonotype was counted a single time. This sequence may be a read error, since a much larger clone differs from it by one base. In this CDR3 the conserved last residue, phenylalanine or tryptophan, is missing, so a read error is likely. The DNA for the CDR3 is TGTGCCAGCAGTGACAACGGGGCAACTAATGAAAAACTGTTTCTT. Protein product: CASSDNGATNEKLFL. This sequence joins TRBV2 and TRBJ1-4; D unresolved. V lost 3 bases, J lost 0 bases, and 8 bases lay in between. The CDR3 has 15 amino acids. Germline CDR1 SNHLY, CDR2 FYNNEI.

With respect to this clonotype: An end of the junction does not agree with germline; a read error may underlie this. The V call is TRBV15, the J call TRBJ1-2; D gene uncertain. The CDR3 has 17 residues. Germline values: CDR1 LNHNV, CDR2 YYDKDF (reference sequence). The CDR3 DNA sequence: TGTGGCACCAGCCCATTGGAAAGGTGTGGAAAGACCTATGGCTACACCTTC. This translates into CGTSPLERCGKTYGYTF.

About this clonotype: This may arise from a read error, as a much more abundant clone is one base away. V gene TRBV4-2 combines with J gene TRBJ1-1, with 9 bases lining up with TRBD1. The CDR3 covers 14 residues. CDR1 and CDR2 from the germline V gene are LGHNA and YNFKEQ. The CDR3 region has the DNA TGTGCCAGCAACCAAGATAGGACAGGGGCTGAAGCTTTCTTT. It yields the protein CASNQDRTGAEAFF.